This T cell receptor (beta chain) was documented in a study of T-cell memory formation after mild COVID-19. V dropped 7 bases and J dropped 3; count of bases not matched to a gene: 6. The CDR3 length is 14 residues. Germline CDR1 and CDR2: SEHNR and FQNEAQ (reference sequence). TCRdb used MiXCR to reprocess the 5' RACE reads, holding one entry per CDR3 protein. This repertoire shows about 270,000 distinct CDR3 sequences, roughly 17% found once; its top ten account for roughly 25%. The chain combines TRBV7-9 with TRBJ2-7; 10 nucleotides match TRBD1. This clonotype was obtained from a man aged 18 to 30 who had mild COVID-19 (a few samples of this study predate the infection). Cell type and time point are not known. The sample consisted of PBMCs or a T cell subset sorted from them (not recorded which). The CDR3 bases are TGTGCCAGCACCGGGACAGGGGCAAGCTACGAGCAGTACTTC. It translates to CASTGTGASYEQYF.